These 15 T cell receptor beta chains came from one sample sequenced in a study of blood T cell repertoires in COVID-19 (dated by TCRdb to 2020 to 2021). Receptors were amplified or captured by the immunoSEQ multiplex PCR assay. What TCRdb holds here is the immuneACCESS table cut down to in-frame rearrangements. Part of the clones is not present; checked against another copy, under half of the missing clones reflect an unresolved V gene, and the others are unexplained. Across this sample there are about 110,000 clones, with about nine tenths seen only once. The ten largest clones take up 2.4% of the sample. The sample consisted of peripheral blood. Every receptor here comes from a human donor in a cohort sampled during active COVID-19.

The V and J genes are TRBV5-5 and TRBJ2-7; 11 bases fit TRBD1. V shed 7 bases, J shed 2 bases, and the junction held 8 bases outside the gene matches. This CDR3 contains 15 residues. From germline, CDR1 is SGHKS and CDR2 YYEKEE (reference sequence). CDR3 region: CASGDPGQGAYEQYF. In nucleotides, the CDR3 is TGTGCCAGCGGGGATCCGGGACAGGGGGCCTACGAGCAGTACTTC.

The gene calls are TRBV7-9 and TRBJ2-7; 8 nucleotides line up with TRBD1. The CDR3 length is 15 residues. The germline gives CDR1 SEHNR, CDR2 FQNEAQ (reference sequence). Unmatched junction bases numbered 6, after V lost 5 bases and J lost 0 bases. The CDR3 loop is CASSVQGVFSYEQYF. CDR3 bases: TGTGCCAGCAGCGTACAGGGGGTTTTCTCCTACGAGCAGTACTTC.

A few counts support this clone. The CDR3 nucleotides read TGCGCCAGCAGCCAGGTAGACACCGGGGAGCTGTTTTTT. This translates into CASSQVDTGELFF. This chain connects TRBV4-1 to TRBJ2-2; no clear D. Germline-derived CDR1 and CDR2 are MGHRA and YSYEKL. V lost 3 bases, J lost 3 bases, and 5 bases lay in between. This CDR3 region has 13 residues.

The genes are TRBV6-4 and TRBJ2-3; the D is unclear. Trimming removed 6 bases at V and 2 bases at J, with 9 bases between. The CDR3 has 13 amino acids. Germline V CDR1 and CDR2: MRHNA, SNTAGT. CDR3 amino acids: CASSLVDTDTQYF. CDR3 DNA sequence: TGTGCCAGCAGCCTAGTCGACACAGATACGCAGTATTTT.

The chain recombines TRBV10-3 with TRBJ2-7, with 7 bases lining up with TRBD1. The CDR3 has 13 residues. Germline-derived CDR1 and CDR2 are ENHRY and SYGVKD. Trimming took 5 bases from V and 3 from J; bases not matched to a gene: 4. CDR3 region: CAISPGQSYEQYF. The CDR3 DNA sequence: TGTGCCATCAGTCCGGGACAGAGCTACGAGCAGTACTTC.

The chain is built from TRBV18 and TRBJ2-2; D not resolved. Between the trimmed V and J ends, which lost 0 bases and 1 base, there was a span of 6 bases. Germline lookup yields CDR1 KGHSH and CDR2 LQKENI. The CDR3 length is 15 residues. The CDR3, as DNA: TGTGCCAGCTCACCACCATCAGGGAACACCGGGGAGCTGTTTTTT. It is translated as CASSPPSGNTGELFF.

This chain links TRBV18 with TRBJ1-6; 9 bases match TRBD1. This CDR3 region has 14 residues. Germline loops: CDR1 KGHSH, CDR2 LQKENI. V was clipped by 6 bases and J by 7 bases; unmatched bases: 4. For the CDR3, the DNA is TGTGCCAGCTCGCGGGACAGGGAGAATTCACCCCTCCACTTT. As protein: CASSRDRENSPLHF.

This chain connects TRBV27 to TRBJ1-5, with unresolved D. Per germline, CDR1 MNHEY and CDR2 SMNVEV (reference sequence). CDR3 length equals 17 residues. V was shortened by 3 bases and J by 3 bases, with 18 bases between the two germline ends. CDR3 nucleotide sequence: TGTGCCAGCAGTTTGAGGTATGGGGAGTTGGTCAATCAGCCCCAGCATTTT. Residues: CASSLRYGELVNQPQHF.

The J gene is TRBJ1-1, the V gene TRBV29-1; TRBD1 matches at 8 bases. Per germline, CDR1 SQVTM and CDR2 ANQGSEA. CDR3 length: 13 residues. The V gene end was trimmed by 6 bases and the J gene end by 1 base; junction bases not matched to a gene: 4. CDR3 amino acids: CSVWTGSNTEAFF. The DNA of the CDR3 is TGCAGCGTCTGGACAGGGTCGAACACTGAAGCTTTCTTT.

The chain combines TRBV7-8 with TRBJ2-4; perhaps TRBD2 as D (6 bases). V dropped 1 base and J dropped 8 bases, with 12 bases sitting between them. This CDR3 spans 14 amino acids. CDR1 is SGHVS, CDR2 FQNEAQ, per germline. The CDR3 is CASSLEAGTDIQYF. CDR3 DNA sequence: TGTGCCAGCAGCTTAGAGGCGGGAACGGACATTCAGTACTTC.

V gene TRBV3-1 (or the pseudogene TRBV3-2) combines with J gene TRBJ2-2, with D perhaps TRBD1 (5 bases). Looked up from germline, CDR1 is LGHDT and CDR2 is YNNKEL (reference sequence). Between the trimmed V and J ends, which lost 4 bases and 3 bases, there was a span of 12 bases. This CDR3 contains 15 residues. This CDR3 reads CASSRDRHDTGELFF. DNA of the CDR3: TGTGCCAGCAGCCGCGACAGACACGACACCGGGGAGCTGTTTTTT.

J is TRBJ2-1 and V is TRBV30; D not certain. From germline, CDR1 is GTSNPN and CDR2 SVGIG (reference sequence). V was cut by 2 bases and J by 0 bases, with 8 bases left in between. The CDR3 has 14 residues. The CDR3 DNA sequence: TGTGCCTGGAGTCCAGTCAGCTCCTACAATGAGCAGTTCTTC. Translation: CAWSPVSSYNEQFF.

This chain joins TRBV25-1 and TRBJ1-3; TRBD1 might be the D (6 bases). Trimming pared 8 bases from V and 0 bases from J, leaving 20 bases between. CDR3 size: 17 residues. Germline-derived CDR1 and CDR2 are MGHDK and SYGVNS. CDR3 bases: TGTGCCAGCTCCACAGGGAGGGAGATCCCCTCTGGAAACACCATATATTTT. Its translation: CASSTGREIPSGNTIYF. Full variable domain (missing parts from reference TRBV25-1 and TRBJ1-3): EADIYQTPRYLVIGTGKKITLECSQTMGHDKMYWYQQDPGMELHLIHYSYGVNSTEKGDLSSESTVSRIRTEHFPLTLESARPSHTSQYLCASSTGREIPSGNTIYFGEGSWLTVV.

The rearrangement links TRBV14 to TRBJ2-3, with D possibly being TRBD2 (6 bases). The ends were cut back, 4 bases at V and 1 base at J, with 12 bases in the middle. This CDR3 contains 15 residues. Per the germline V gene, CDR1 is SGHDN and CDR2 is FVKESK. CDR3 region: CASSLRDLGTDTQYF. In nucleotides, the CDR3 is TGTGCCAGCAGCCTCCGGGACTTGGGCACAGATACGCAGTATTTT.

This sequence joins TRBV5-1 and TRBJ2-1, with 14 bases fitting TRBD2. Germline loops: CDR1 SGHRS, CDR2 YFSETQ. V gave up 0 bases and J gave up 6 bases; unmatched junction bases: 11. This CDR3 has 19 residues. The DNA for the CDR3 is TGCGCCAGCAGCTTGGCCGGGACTAGCGGGAGTATGGTTGGCAATGAGCAGTTCTTC. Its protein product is CASSLAGTSGSMVGNEQFF.